What follows describes a single TCR beta chain. Its recognized antigen is unknown. The input lacks base qualities; no much larger clone sits a single base away. The data are from a study of Ad26.COV2.S vaccination and SARS-CoV-2 variants (dated by TCRdb to the early 2020s). Looking at the study overall: Donors in the vaccine arm were drawn from COV1001, a phase I-IIa trial of Ad26.COV2.S in healthy adults that was multicentre, randomized, double-blind and placebo-controlled. The TCR-sequenced set comprised about 32 samples: roughly 19 Ad26.COV2.S vaccine recipients, 5 placebo recipients and 8 SARS-CoV-2 convalescent individuals. Dosing of Ad26.COV2.S was intramuscular, at either 5x10^10 or 1x10^11 viral particles, delivered as one shot or as two shots spaced 56 days apart. The specificity and breadth of SARS-CoV-2-reactive T cell receptors after Ad26.COV2.S vaccination were assessed by TCRbeta repertoire sequencing. Trial participants were randomized into five groups of five, in which low-dose or high-dose Ad26.COV2.S was given once or twice, or placebo was given on both occasions. Throughout the experiments and outcome assessment, investigators stayed blinded to trial group allocation.

On the study overall, not on this receptor specifically: After vaccination, substantial breadth of spike-specific CD8+ and CD4+ T cell responses was reported. The authors noted that total T cell responses may have been underestimated by the TCR breadth and depth analyses. Comparable non-spike TCR breadth was observed between vaccine and placebo recipients, consistent with only spike being contained in the vaccine. Ad26.COV2.S recipients had higher spike-specific TCR breadth than placebo recipients (P = 0.0014). The study lacked the statistical power to compare responses across vaccine doses or regimens.

The immunoSEQ Assay was used to sequence TCRbeta CDR3 regions. After extraction, genomic DNA underwent amplification by bias-controlled multiplex PCR, followed by high-throughput sequencing. In the paper's pipeline: Collapsing and filtering of sequences were performed to quantify the absolute abundance of each unique TCRbeta CDR3 region. T cell fraction was estimated by normalization of TCRbeta template counts to usable DNA, with usable DNA being measured through amplification of reference genes present in all nucleated cells. Repertoire TCRs were annotated as SARS-CoV-2-specific when V gene, CDR3 amino acid sequence and J gene were exactly matched to a known reactive TCR set. The reference SARS-CoV-2 TCR set was derived from MIRA and filtered for enrichment in COVID-19-positive ImmuneCODE repertoires, a step that removed public or cross-reactive TCRs. Drawing on the MIRA antigens, annotated TCRs were analysed further at the level of specific ORF or position within ORF. Breadth was defined as annotated unique rearrangements over total unique productive rearrangements; depth was the summed frequency of those rearrangements. Group comparisons of TCR breadth used two-sided Wilcoxon rank-sum tests. TCRdb took over this immuneACCESS table, retaining in-frame rearrangements with V and J assigned. Such tables are incomplete; in checked studies, under half of the missing clones stem from an unresolved V gene, and the remainder is unexplained. V, J and clone size derive from that table, while D and trimming were established from the DNA sequence. Here the sample has around 450,000 clones; 88% occur a single time. Clones ranked in the top ten supply 3.6% of the sample.

Measured from the cysteine to the phenylalanine, the CDR3 is 13 residues long. Only the CDR3 DNA is retained, 39 bases long and in frame from the first base. V lost 2 bases and J lost 6 bases; the stretch between them is 8 bases long. The germline V gene (reference sequence) specifies MNHEY as CDR1 and SMNVEV as CDR2. The sample's treatment or condition label, decoded: around 19 received Ad26.COV2.S at low or high dose, single or two shots; about 5 received placebo; per-sample allocation not given. For vaccine and placebo recipients, repertoires were sequenced using samples collected on day 63 after the first injection. In Cohort 1b, more than 20 adults aged 18-55 years were enrolled at a single site in Boston, USA, between 29 July and 7 August 2020. As a vaccine, Ad26.COV2.S was a replication-incompetent adenovirus type 26 vector that expressed a prefusion-stabilized SARS-CoV-2 spike protein derived from the original Wuhan strain.

The receptor was isolated from a person aged 18-65 years who received the Ad26.COV2.S COVID-19 vaccine or a placebo. This chain joins TRBV27 to TRBJ1-5, with no reliable assignment of the D segment. This material consisted of peripheral blood, taken in a trial of Ad26.COV2.S vaccine versus placebo. The CDR3 here reads CASSLSSSQPQHF. The nucleotides are TGTGCCAGCAGTTTAAGTAGCTCTCAGCCCCAGCATTTT.